This is a list of T cell receptor beta chains from one sample in a study of T-cell reconstitution after alpha-beta-depleted transplantation in children. TCRdb itself ran the PCR reads through MiXCR, one entry per CDR3 protein. The repertoire holds about 350,000 distinct CDR3 sequences, with 16% as singletons. The sample was PBMCs, mostly from graft donor cells, taken 360 days after TCRalphabeta/CD19-depleted stem cell transplant. The source of these receptors is a male patient under 10 years old who had a stem cell transplant for acute lymphoblastic leukemia, so the T cells may come from the graft donor. Each CDR3 is given with its conserved first and last residue. D genes are given only for firm matches. Part of the rows lack a size; the others show once, few, many or a class for expanded clones.

clone_size: many
d_call: -
v_call: TRBV28
j_call: TRBJ2-1
cdr3_nt: TGTGCCAGCAGTTGGAGTAGACAGTATAGTGATGAGCAGTTCTTC
cdr3_aa: CASSWSRQYSDEQFF

clone_size: few
d_call: TRBD2
v_call: TRBV4-1
j_call: TRBJ2-5
cdr3_nt: TGCGCCAGCAGCCAAGGGACTAGCAGACAAGAGACCCAGTACTTC
cdr3_aa: CASSQGTSRQETQYF

clone_size: -
d_call: -
v_call: TRBV5-6
j_call: TRBJ2-5
cdr3_nt: TGTGCCAGCAGCTTGCCCGGAAGAAGATCTATGGCATACTTC
cdr3_aa: CASSLPGRRSMAYF

clone_size: few
d_call: -
v_call: TRBV10-2
j_call: TRBJ2-1
cdr3_nt: TGCGCCAGCAGCGAGGGAGGCGATGAGCAGTTCTTC
cdr3_aa: CASSEGGDEQFF

clone_size: -
d_call: -
v_call: TRBV4-3
j_call: TRBJ2-3
cdr3_nt: TGCGCCAGCAGCCAAGGGCGGGCCAGGCCGCAGTATTTT
cdr3_aa: CASSQGRARPQYF

clone_size: few
d_call: TRBD1
v_call: TRBV4-1
j_call: TRBJ2-7
cdr3_nt: TGCGCCAGCAGCCACCAAAGTCCGGGACAGGGAATCGGGGAGCAGTACTTC
cdr3_aa: CASSHQSPGQGIGEQYF

clone_size: -
d_call: -
v_call: TRBV20-1
j_call: TRBJ1-5
cdr3_nt: TGCAGTGCTATTGGGGCGAGCAATCAGCCCCAGCATTTT
cdr3_aa: CSAIGASNQPQHF

clone_size: few
d_call: -
v_call: TRBV7-8
j_call: TRBJ2-2
cdr3_nt: TGTGCCAGCAGCTCCGAGGGACTCCGGATCAATACCGGGGAGCTGTTTTTT
cdr3_aa: CASSSEGLRINTGELFF

clone_size: -
d_call: TRBD2
v_call: TRBV2
j_call: TRBJ2-3
cdr3_nt: TGTGCCAGCAGTGGCCCTGGGTGCGGCGGGAGGACTACAGATACGCAGTATTTT
cdr3_aa: CASSGPGCGGRTTDTQYF

clone_size: few
d_call: -
v_call: TRBV7-9
j_call: TRBJ1-1
cdr3_nt: TGTGCCAGCAGCTTAAAACAACCTGAAGCTTTCTTT
cdr3_aa: CASSLKQPEAFF

clone_size: few
d_call: -
v_call: TRBV12-3/TRBV12-4
j_call: TRBJ1-5
cdr3_nt: TGTGCCAGCAGCCCCAATGTTGGCAATCAGCCCCAGCATTTT
cdr3_aa: CASSPNVGNQPQHF

clone_size: few
d_call: -
v_call: TRBV5-8
j_call: TRBJ2-7
cdr3_nt: TGTGCCAGCAGCCGCCCACTAGTTCTCGCGGTCTACGAGCAGTACTTC
cdr3_aa: CASSRPLVLAVYEQYF

clone_size: few
d_call: -
v_call: TRBV4-2
j_call: TRBJ2-1
cdr3_nt: TGTGCCAGCAGCCAAGAGGTGGGAAGCTCCTACAATGAGCAGTTCTTC
cdr3_aa: CASSQEVGSSYNEQFF

clone_size: many
d_call: TRBD1
v_call: TRBV24-1
j_call: TRBJ1-5
cdr3_nt: TGTGCCACCCTACCGGGACAGGGGCCATATAGCAATCAGCCCCAGCATTTT
cdr3_aa: CATLPGQGPYSNQPQHF

clone_size: -
d_call: -
v_call: TRBV20-1
j_call: TRBJ2-5
cdr3_nt: TGCAGTGCTAGAGATCCCCTAGGGGATGCGACCCAGTACTTC
cdr3_aa: CSARDPLGDATQYF

clone_size: -
d_call: -
v_call: TRBV27
j_call: TRBJ1-1
cdr3_nt: TGTGCCAGCAGTTCCTGGGGACATCGGGGGGGCACTGAAGCTTTCTTT
cdr3_aa: CASSSWGHRGGTEAFF

clone_size: -
d_call: -
v_call: TRBV5-1
j_call: TRBJ2-3
cdr3_nt: TGCGCCAGCAGCTTGGGACATCCAACTAGCACAGATACGCAGTATTTT
cdr3_aa: CASSLGHPTSTDTQYF

clone_size: -
d_call: -
v_call: TRBV4-3
j_call: TRBJ2-1
cdr3_nt: TGCGCCAGCAGCCAAGATTGGGGGCTGCCCTACAATGAGCAGTTCTTC
cdr3_aa: CASSQDWGLPYNEQFF

clone_size: few
d_call: TRBD2
v_call: TRBV29-1
j_call: TRBJ2-1
cdr3_nt: TGCAGCGTTGATGGACTAGCGGAGGGCAATGAGCAGTTCTTC
cdr3_aa: CSVDGLAEGNEQFF

clone_size: few
d_call: -
v_call: TRBV20-1
j_call: TRBJ2-5
cdr3_nt: TGCAGTGCTAGAGATCAGAGCGGAGAGCGGCAAGAGACCCAGTACTTC
cdr3_aa: CSARDQSGERQETQYF

clone_size: -
d_call: TRBD2
v_call: TRBV20-1
j_call: TRBJ2-1
cdr3_nt: TGCAGTGCTAGAGTAGGGGCGGGGAGCGGGAGTAGAAATGAGCAGTTCTTC
cdr3_aa: CSARVGAGSGSRNEQFF

clone_size: few
d_call: -
v_call: TRBV12-3/TRBV12-4
j_call: TRBJ1-4
cdr3_nt: TGTGCCAGCAGTTTTTCAGGGGCGTCGGAAAAACTGTTTTTT
cdr3_aa: CASSFSGASEKLFF

clone_size: many
d_call: -
v_call: TRBV20-1
j_call: TRBJ2-6
cdr3_nt: TGCAGTGCTAAAGCCATTTCTGGGGCCAACGTCCTGACTTTC
cdr3_aa: CSAKAISGANVLTF

clone_size: -
d_call: TRBD2
v_call: TRBV28
j_call: TRBJ2-7
cdr3_nt: TGTGCCAGCAGACGGGCTAGCGGGGGGGTAATTCCCTACGAGCAGTACTTC
cdr3_aa: CASRRASGGVIPYEQYF

clone_size: few
d_call: TRBD1
v_call: TRBV6-5
j_call: TRBJ2-5
cdr3_nt: TGTGCCAGCAGTTATTCGGGACAGGGAGGAGAGACCCAGTACTTC
cdr3_aa: CASSYSGQGGETQYF

clone_size: few
d_call: -
v_call: TRBV28
j_call: TRBJ2-1
cdr3_nt: TGTGCCAGCAGTTTGAGGGGGGCAGGGGGCTACAATGAGCAGTTCTTC
cdr3_aa: CASSLRGAGGYNEQFF

clone_size: -
d_call: TRBD2
v_call: TRBV25-1
j_call: TRBJ2-5
cdr3_nt: TGTGCCAGCAGAGCTCTACGGACTAGCGGGAAAGAGACCCAGTACTTC
cdr3_aa: CASRALRTSGKETQYF

clone_size: -
d_call: TRBD2
v_call: TRBV6-1
j_call: TRBJ2-1
cdr3_nt: TGTGCCAGCAGTGAAACGACTAGCGGACCGTACAATGAGCAGTTCTTC
cdr3_aa: CASSETTSGPYNEQFF

clone_size: -
d_call: TRBD1
v_call: TRBV6-1
j_call: TRBJ2-2
cdr3_nt: TGTGCCAGCACCAGGACAGGGGCGGCGAACACCGGGGAGCTGTTTTTT
cdr3_aa: CASTRTGAANTGELFF

clone_size: few
d_call: -
v_call: TRBV19
j_call: TRBJ2-7
cdr3_nt: TGTGCCAGTAGTTCGGGACCTCTCTTTTACGAGCAGTACTTC
cdr3_aa: CASSSGPLFYEQYF

clone_size: many
d_call: TRBD2
v_call: TRBV7-6
j_call: TRBJ2-1
cdr3_nt: TGTGCCAGCAGCCCCGGACTAGCGGGAGCCATCCTTGCGTATGAGCAGTTCTTC
cdr3_aa: CASSPGLAGAILAYEQFF

clone_size: few
d_call: TRBD1
v_call: TRBV15
j_call: TRBJ1-5
cdr3_nt: TGTGCCACCAGCAGGAGATACGGACAGGGCAATCAGCCCCAGCATTTT
cdr3_aa: CATSRRYGQGNQPQHF

clone_size: many
d_call: TRBD2
v_call: TRBV7-3
j_call: TRBJ2-2
cdr3_nt: TGTGCCAGCAGCTTAACGGCTAGCGGGAGCGGGAACACCGGGGAGCTGTTTTTT
cdr3_aa: CASSLTASGSGNTGELFF

clone_size: many
d_call: TRBD1
v_call: TRBV10-3
j_call: TRBJ2-7
cdr3_nt: TGTGCCATCAGTGAGTCGGGACAGGGGATCTACGAGCAGTACTTC
cdr3_aa: CAISESGQGIYEQYF

clone_size: -
d_call: TRBD2
v_call: TRBV2
j_call: TRBJ2-4
cdr3_nt: TGTGCCAGCAGTGTAGAGCGGGAGGTCGGGATGGCCAAAAACATTCAGTACTTC
cdr3_aa: CASSVEREVGMAKNIQYF

clone_size: -
d_call: -
v_call: TRBV12-3/TRBV12-4
j_call: TRBJ2-7
cdr3_nt: TGTGCCAGCTCACTCCGGGTACCCACAGGGACCTACAAATCCTACGAGCAGTACTTC
cdr3_aa: CASSLRVPTGTYKSYEQYF

clone_size: -
d_call: TRBD1
v_call: TRBV7-2
j_call: TRBJ1-5
cdr3_nt: TGTGCCAGCAGCTGGGCCACAGGGGTGGGGAATCAGCCCCAGCATTTT
cdr3_aa: CASSWATGVGNQPQHF

clone_size: -
d_call: -
v_call: TRBV7-9
j_call: TRBJ2-7
cdr3_nt: TGTGCCAGCAGTAACCCCGGAAAGCCCGAGCAGTACTTC
cdr3_aa: CASSNPGKPEQYF

clone_size: few
d_call: -
v_call: TRBV21-1
j_call: TRBJ2-5
cdr3_nt: TGTGCCATGCAAGAGACCCAGTACTTC
cdr3_aa: CAMQETQYF

clone_size: -
d_call: -
v_call: TRBV4-1
j_call: TRBJ2-5
cdr3_nt: TGCGCCAACAGCCATCCGGGCGGGGAGAGGGAGACCCAGTACTTC
cdr3_aa: CANSHPGGERETQYF

clone_size: few
d_call: TRBD2
v_call: TRBV5-1
j_call: TRBJ2-7
cdr3_nt: TGCGCCAGCAGCTTGAGAAGGACTAGCGGAAGCTCCTACGAGCAGTACTTC
cdr3_aa: CASSLRRTSGSSYEQYF

clone_size: few
d_call: TRBD1
v_call: TRBV3-1
j_call: TRBJ2-3
cdr3_nt: TGTGCCAGCAGCCTTGGCGGACAGGGTTTGGCAGATACGCAGTATTTT
cdr3_aa: CASSLGGQGLADTQYF

clone_size: -
d_call: TRBD1
v_call: TRBV7-8
j_call: TRBJ2-7
cdr3_nt: TGTGCCAGCAGCGATACAGGGGCACCCTCCTACGAGCAGTACTTC
cdr3_aa: CASSDTGAPSYEQYF

clone_size: many
d_call: -
v_call: TRBV20-1
j_call: TRBJ2-3
cdr3_nt: TGCAGTGCCGATTGGGGGTACGATTCGGATACGCAGTATTTT
cdr3_aa: CSADWGYDSDTQYF

clone_size: -
d_call: TRBD2
v_call: TRBV7-2
j_call: TRBJ2-1
cdr3_nt: TGTGCCAGCAGCCCTCCCACTAGCGGGAGCCTATTGAGCAGCTCCTACAATGAGCAGTTCTTC
cdr3_aa: CASSPPTSGSLLSSSYNEQFF

clone_size: many
d_call: -
v_call: TRBV12-3/TRBV12-4
j_call: TRBJ2-3
cdr3_nt: TGTGCCAGCAGTTCCAGGCCGATGGGGGGCTTAGATACGCAGTATTTT
cdr3_aa: CASSSRPMGGLDTQYF

clone_size: few
d_call: -
v_call: TRBV29-1
j_call: TRBJ2-2
cdr3_nt: TGCAGCGTTGCAAGCAGGGCCGGGGAGCTGTTTTTT
cdr3_aa: CSVASRAGELFF

clone_size: few
d_call: TRBD2
v_call: TRBV28
j_call: TRBJ2-2
cdr3_nt: TGTGCCAGCAGGCTAGCGGGAGTTATCGGGGAGCTGTTTTTT
cdr3_aa: CASRLAGVIGELFF

clone_size: -
d_call: TRBD1
v_call: TRBV25-1
j_call: TRBJ2-3
cdr3_nt: TGTGCCAGCAGTGAAGGGACAGGGGGAGATACGCAGTATTTT
cdr3_aa: CASSEGTGGDTQYF

clone_size: -
d_call: -
v_call: TRBV5-5
j_call: TRBJ1-4
cdr3_nt: TGTGCCAGCAGCCTCCGGACAGCTAATGAAAAACTGTTTTTT
cdr3_aa: CASSLRTANEKLFF

clone_size: few
d_call: TRBD1
v_call: TRBV7-6
j_call: TRBJ2-1
cdr3_nt: TGTGCCAGCAGCTTTCAGACAGGGGGTATCTACAATGAGCAGTTCTTC
cdr3_aa: CASSFQTGGIYNEQFF

clone_size: few
d_call: -
v_call: TRBV7-6
j_call: TRBJ1-3
cdr3_nt: TGTGCCAGCAGTCGTAGCGGTGGCCCCTCTGGAAACACCATATATTTT
cdr3_aa: CASSRSGGPSGNTIYF

clone_size: many
d_call: -
v_call: TRBV29-1
j_call: TRBJ2-5
cdr3_nt: TGCAGCGTGCACGGTGGGCAAGAGACCCAGTACTTC
cdr3_aa: CSVHGGQETQYF

clone_size: many
d_call: TRBD2
v_call: TRBV28
j_call: TRBJ2-7
cdr3_nt: TGTGCCATTGGGGGTAGCGGGGGCCACTCCTACGAGCAGTACTTC
cdr3_aa: CAIGGSGGHSYEQYF

clone_size: -
d_call: -
v_call: TRBV11-2
j_call: TRBJ2-3
cdr3_nt: TGTGCCAGCAGCTTAGGGATACAGAGCGGCCGGGGGAGCGGTACAGATACGCAGTATTTT
cdr3_aa: CASSLGIQSGRGSGTDTQYF

clone_size: -
d_call: -
v_call: TRBV7-3
j_call: TRBJ2-2
cdr3_nt: TGTGCCAGCAGCTTAAATAGCCTTCCGAACACCGGGGAGCTGTTTTTT
cdr3_aa: CASSLNSLPNTGELFF

clone_size: many
d_call: -
v_call: TRBV4-1
j_call: TRBJ2-7
cdr3_nt: TGCGCCAGCGCGCGGGGGCCGCTCTACGAGCAGTACTTC
cdr3_aa: CASARGPLYEQYF

clone_size: many
d_call: -
v_call: TRBV29-1
j_call: TRBJ1-2
cdr3_nt: TGCAGCGTTGAAAGAGAGGACAGACCTTATTTCCTATATGGCTACACCTTC
cdr3_aa: CSVEREDRPYFLYGYTF

clone_size: -
d_call: -
v_call: TRBV2
j_call: TRBJ1-2
cdr3_nt: TGTGCCAGCCCCCGGGTGGGGGCGTATGGCTACACCTTC
cdr3_aa: CASPRVGAYGYTF

clone_size: many
d_call: -
v_call: TRBV20-1
j_call: TRBJ1-4
cdr3_nt: TGCAGTGCTATTTCAGGCTCATATGAAAAACTGTTTTTT
cdr3_aa: CSAISGSYEKLFF